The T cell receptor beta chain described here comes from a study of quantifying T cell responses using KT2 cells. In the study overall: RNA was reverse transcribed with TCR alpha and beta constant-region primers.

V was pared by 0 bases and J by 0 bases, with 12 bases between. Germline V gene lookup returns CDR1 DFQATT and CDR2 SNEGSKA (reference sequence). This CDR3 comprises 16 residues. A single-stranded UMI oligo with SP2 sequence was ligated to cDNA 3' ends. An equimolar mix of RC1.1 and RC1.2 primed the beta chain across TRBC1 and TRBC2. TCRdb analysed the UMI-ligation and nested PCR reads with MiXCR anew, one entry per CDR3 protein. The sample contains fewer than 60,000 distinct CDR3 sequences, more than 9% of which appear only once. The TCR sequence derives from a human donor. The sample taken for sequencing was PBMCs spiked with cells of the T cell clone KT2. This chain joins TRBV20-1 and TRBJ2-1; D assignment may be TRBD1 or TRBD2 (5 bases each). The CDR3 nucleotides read TGCAGTGCTAGAGATTCGAGGGGTAGCTCCTACAATGAGCAGTTCTTC. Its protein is CSARDSRGSSYNEQFF.